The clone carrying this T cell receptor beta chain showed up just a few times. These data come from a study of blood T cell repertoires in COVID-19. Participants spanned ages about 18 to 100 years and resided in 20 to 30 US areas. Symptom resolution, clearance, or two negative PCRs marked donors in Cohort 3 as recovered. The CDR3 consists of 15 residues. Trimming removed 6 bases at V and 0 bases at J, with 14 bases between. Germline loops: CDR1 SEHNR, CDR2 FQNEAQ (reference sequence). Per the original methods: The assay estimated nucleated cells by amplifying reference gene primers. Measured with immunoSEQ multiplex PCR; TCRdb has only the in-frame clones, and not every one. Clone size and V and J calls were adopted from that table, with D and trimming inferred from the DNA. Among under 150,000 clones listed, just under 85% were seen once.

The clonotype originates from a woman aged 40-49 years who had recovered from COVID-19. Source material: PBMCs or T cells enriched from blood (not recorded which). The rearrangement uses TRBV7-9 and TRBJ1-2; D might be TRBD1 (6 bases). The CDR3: CASSYPGETNYGYTF. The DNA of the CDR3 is TGTGCCAGCAGTTACCCAGGGGAAACTAACTATGGCTACACCTTC.